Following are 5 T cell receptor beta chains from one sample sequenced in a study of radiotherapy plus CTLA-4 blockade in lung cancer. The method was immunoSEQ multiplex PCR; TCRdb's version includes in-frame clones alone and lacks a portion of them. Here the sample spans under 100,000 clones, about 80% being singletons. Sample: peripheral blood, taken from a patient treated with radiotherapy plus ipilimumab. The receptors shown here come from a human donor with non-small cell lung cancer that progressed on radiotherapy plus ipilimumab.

The CDR3: CASSLEGSSNEKLFF. In DNA, the CDR3 is TGTGCCAGCAGCTTGGAAGGCAGTAGTAATGAAAAACTGTTTTTT. The chain uses TRBV5-4 and TRBJ1-4; D unresolved. The V end lost 0 bases, the J end lost 4 bases, and 10 bases lay between the germline ends. The germline V gene encodes CDR1 SGHNT and CDR2 YYREEE (reference sequence). The CDR3 sequence is 15 residues long.

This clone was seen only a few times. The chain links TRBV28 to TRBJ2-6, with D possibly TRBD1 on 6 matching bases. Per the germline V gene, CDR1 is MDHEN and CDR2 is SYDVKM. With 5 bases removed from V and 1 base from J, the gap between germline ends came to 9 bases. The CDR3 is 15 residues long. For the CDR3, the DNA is TGTGCCAGCAGTCGCAGGGGATCTGGGGCCAACGTCCTGACTTTC. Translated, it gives CASSRRGSGANVLTF.

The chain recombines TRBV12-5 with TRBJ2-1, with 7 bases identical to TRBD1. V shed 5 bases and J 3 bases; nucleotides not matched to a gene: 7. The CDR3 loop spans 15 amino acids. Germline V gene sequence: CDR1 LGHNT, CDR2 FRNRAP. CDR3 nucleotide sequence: TGTGCTAGTGGTCGGGACAGTAACTTCTACAATGAGCAGTTCTTC. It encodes CASGRDSNFYNEQFF.

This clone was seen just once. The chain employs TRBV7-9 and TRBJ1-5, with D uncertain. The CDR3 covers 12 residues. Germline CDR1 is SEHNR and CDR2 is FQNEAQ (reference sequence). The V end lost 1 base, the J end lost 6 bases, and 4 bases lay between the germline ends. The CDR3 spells CASSLGVQPQHF. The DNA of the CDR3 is TGTGCCAGCAGCTTAGGTGTTCAGCCCCAGCATTTT.

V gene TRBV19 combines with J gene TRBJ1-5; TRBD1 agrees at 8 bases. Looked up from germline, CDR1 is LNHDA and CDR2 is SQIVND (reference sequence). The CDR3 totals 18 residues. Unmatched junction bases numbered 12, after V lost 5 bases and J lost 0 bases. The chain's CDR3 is CASSLMRDRLNSNQPQHF. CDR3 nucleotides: TGTGCCAGTAGTCTGATGCGGGACAGGCTGAATAGCAATCAGCCCCAGCATTTT.